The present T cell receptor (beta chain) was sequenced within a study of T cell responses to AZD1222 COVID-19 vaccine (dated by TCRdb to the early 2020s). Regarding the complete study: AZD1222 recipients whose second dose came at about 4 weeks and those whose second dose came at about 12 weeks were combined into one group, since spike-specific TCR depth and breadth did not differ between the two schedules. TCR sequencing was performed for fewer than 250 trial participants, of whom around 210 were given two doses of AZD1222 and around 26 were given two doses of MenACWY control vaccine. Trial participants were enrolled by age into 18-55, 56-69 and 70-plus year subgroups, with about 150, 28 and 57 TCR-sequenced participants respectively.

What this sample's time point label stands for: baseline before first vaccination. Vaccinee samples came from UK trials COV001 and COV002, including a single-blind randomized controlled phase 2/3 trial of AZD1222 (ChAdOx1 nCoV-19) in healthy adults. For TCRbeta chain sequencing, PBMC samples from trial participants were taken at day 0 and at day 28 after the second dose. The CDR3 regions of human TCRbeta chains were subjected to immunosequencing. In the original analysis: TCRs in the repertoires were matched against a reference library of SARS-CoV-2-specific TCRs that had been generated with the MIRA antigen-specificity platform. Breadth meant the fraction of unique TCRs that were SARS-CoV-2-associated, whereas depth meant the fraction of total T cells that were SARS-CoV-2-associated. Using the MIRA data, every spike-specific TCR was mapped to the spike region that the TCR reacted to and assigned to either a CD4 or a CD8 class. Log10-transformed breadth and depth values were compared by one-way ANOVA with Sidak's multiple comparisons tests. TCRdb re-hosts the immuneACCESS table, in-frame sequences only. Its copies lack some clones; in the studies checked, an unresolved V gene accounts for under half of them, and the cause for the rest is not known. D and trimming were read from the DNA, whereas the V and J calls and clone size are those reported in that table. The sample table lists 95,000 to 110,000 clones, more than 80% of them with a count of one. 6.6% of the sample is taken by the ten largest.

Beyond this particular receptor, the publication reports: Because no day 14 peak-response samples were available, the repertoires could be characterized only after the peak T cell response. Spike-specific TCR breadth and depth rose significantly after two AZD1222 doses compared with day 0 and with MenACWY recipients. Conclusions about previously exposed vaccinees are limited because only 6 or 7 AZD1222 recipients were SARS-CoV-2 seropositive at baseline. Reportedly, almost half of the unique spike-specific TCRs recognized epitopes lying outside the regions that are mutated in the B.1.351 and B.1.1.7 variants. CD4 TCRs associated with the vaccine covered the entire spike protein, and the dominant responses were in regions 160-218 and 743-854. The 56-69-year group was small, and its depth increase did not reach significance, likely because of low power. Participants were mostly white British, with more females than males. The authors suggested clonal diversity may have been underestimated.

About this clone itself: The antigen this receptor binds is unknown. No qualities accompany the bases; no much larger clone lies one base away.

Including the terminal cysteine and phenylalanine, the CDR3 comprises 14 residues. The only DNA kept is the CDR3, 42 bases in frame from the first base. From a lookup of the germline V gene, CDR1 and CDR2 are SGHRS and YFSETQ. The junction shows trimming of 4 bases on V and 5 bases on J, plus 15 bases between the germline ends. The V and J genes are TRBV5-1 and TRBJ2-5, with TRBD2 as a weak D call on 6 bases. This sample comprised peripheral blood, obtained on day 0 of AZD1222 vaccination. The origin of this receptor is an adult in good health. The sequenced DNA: TGCGCCAGCAGCCCTCGGGAGTCAGTCGAGACCCAGTACTTC. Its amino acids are CASSPRESVETQYF.